This T cell receptor beta chain appears in the sequencing data of a study of blood T cells in healthy people across ages. Notes on the study in general: Donors of long life had a larger count of naive CD4+ cells and greater diversity than aged donors.

This clonotype was observed a handful of times. Its antigen is unidentified. The CDR3 length is 16 residues. Germline assignment: CDR1 SGHRS and CDR2 YFSETQ. For the second PCR, which ran for roughly 6 to 12 cycles, a sample-barcoded 5' primer and a J-beta primer mix were used. Each sample provided no less than 2.5 million CDR3-containing paired-end reads. MiXCR, applied by TCRdb to the 5' RACE reads, yields one record per CDR3 protein. The profile shows roughly 680,000 distinct CDR3 sequences, approximately 50% of them singletons. The gene calls are TRBV5-1 and TRBJ2-7; 9 bases fit TRBD2. The end of the DNA is better explained by TRBJ2-5, so the J call may be wrong. The sequencing sample was made of blood. This clonotype was sampled from a woman between 55 and 75 years old in good health. The CDR3 loop is CASSLWSSGSPETQYF. In nucleotides, the CDR3 is TGCGCCAGCAGCTTGTGGAGTAGCGGGAGTCCGGAGACCCAGTACTTC.